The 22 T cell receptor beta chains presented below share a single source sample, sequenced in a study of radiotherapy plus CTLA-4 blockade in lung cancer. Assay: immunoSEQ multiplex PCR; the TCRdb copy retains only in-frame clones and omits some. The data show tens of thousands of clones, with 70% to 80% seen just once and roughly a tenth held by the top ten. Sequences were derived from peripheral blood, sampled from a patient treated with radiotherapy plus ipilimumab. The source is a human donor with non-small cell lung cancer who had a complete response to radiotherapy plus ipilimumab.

For the CDR3, the DNA is TGTGCCAGCAGTCCCGAGGGGGGCAGCAATCAGCCCCAGCATTTT. The encoded protein is CASSPEGGSNQPQHF. The chain links TRBV6-5 to TRBJ1-5, with a weak D call TRBD1 (6 bases). Germline V gene lookup returns CDR1 MNHEY and CDR2 SVGAGI. V lost 5 bases and J 1 base, leaving 12 bases between the germline ends. The CDR3 extends over 15 amino acids.

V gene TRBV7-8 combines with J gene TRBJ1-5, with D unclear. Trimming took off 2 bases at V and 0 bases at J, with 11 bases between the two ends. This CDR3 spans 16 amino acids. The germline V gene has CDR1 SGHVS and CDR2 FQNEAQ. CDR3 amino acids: CASSLIYVGSNQPQHF. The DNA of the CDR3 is TGTGCCAGCAGCTTAATTTATGTAGGTAGCAATCAGCCCCAGCATTTT.

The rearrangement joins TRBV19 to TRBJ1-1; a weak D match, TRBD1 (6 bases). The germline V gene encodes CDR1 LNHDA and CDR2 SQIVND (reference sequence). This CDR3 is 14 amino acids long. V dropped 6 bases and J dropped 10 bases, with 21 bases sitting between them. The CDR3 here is CASSHRDMGGTAFF. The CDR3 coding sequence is TGTGCCAGTAGCCACCGGGACATGGGTGGAACAGCTTTCTTT.

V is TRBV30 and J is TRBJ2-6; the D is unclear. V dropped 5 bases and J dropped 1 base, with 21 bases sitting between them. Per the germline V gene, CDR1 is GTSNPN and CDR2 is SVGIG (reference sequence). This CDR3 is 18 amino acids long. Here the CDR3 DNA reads TGTGCCTGGGACGTTACTTACACCACAACATCTGGGGCCAACGTCCTGACTTTC. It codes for CAWDVTYTTTSGANVLTF.

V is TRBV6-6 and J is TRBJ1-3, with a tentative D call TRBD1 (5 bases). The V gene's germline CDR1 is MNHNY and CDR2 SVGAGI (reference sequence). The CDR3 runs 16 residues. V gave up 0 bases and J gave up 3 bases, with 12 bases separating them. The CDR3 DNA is TGTGCCAGCAGTTACTCTATGCCCAGGGTTGGAAACACCATATATTTT. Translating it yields CASSYSMPRVGNTIYF.

CDR3 protein: CASGTVVETQYF. DNA of the CDR3: TGTGCCAGCGGGACAGTCGTAGAGACCCAGTACTTC. The chain recombines TRBV2 with TRBJ2-5, with TRBD1 matching over 7 bases. Germline-derived CDR1 and CDR2 are SNHLY and FYNNEI. This CDR3 comprises 12 residues. V lost 8 bases and J lost 4; bases outside the gene matches: 4.

This CDR3 reads CASSLVFGKTEAFF. The CDR3 region has the DNA TGTGCCAGCAGTTTAGTATTCGGGAAAACTGAAGCTTTCTTT. The chain joins TRBV27 to TRBJ1-1; D gene uncertain. The CDR3 runs to 14 residues. V was trimmed by 2 bases and J by 5 bases, leaving 12 bases between them. Germline V gene data show CDR1 as MNHEY and CDR2 as SMNVEV (reference sequence).

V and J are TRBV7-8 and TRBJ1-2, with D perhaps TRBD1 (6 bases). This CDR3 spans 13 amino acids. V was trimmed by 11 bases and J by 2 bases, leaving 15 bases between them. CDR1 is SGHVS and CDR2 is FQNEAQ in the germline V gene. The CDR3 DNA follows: TGTGCCGCCTCGACAGGAGCAAACTATGGCTACACCTTC. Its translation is CAASTGANYGYTF.

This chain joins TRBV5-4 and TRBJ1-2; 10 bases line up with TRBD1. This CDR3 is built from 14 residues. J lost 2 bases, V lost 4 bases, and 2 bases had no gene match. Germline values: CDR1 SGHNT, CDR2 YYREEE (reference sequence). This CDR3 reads CASSRGQGNYGYTF. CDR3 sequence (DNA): TGTGCCAGCAGCCGGGGACAGGGGAACTATGGCTACACCTTC. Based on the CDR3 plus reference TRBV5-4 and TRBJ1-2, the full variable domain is ETGVTQSPTHLIKTRGQQVTLRCSSQSGHNTVSWYQQALGQGPQFIFQYYREEENGRGNFPPRFSGLQFPNYSSELNVNALELDDSALYLCASSRGQGNYGYTFGSGTRLTVV.

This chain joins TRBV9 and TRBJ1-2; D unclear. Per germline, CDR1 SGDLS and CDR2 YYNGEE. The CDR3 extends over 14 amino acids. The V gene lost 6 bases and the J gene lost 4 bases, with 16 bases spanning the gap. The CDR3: CASTPLGRVYGYTF. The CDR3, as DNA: TGTGCCAGCACCCCTCTCGGGAGGGTCTATGGCTACACCTTC.

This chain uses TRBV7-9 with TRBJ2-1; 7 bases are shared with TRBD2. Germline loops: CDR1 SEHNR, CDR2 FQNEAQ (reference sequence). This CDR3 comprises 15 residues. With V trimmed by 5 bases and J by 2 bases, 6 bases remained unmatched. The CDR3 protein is CASSPGGPPYNEQFF. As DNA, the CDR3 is TGTGCCAGCAGCCCGGGGGGTCCCCCCTACAATGAGCAGTTCTTC.

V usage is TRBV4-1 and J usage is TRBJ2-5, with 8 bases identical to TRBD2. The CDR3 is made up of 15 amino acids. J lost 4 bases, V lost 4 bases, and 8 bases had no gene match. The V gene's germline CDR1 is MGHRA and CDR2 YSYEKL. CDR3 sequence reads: CASSRPGTRPETQYF. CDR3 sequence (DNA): TGCGCCAGCAGCCGACCTGGGACTAGGCCAGAGACCCAGTACTTC.

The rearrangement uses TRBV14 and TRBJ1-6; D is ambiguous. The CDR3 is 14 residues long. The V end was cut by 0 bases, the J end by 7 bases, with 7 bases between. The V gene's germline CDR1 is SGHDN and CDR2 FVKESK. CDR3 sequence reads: CASSQEGRNSPLHF. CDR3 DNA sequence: TGTGCCAGCAGCCAAGAAGGGCGAAATTCACCCCTCCACTTT. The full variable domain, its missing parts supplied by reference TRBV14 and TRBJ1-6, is EAGVTQFPSHSVIEKGQTVTLRCDPISGHDNLYWYRRVMGKEIKFLLHFVKESKQDESGMPNNRFLAERTGGTYSTLKVQPAELEDSGVYFCASSQEGRNSPLHFGNGTRLTVT.

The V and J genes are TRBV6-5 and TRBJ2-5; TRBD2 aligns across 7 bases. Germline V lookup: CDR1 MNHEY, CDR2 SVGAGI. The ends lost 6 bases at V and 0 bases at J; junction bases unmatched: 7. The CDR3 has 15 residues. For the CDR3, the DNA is TGTGCCAGCAGGGAACTAGCGACGTACCAAGAGACCCAGTACTTC. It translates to CASRELATYQETQYF.

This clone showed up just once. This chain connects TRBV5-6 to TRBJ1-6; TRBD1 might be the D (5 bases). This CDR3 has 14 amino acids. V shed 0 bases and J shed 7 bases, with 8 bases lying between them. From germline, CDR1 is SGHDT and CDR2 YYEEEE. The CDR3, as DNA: TGTGCCAGCAGCTTGGAGCGGACAAATTCACCCCTCCACTTT. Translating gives CASSLERTNSPLHF.

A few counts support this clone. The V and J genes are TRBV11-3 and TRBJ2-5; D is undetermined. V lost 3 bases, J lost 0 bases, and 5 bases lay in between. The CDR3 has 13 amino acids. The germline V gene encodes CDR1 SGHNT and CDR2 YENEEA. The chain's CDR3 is CASSFRYQETQYF. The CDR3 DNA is TGTGCCAGCAGCTTCAGGTACCAAGAGACCCAGTACTTC.

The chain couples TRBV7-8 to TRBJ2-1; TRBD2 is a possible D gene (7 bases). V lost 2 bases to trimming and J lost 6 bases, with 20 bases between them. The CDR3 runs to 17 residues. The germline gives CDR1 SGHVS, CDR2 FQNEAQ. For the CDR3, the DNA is TGTGCCAGCAGCTTAATCCGGGGGGCGGGAGTGGGCAATGAGCAGTTCTTC. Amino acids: CASSLIRGAGVGNEQFF.

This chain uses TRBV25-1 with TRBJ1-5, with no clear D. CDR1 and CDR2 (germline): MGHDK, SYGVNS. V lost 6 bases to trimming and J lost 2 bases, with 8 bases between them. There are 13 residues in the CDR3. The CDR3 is CASSPDGNQPQHF. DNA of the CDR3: TGTGCCAGCAGCCCAGATGGCAATCAGCCCCAGCATTTT.

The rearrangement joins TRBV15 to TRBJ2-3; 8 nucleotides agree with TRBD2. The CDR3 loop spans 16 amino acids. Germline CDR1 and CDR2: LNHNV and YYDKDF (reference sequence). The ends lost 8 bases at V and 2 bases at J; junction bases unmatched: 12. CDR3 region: CATERGGALYTDTQYF. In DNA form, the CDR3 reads TGTGCCACCGAACGGGGGGGGGCCTTATACACAGATACGCAGTATTTT.

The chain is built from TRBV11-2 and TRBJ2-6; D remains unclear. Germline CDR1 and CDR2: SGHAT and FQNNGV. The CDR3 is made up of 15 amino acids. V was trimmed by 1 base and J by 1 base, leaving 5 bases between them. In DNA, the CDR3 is TGTGCCAGCAGCTTAGTGGAATCTGGGGCCAACGTCCTGACTTTC. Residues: CASSLVESGANVLTF.

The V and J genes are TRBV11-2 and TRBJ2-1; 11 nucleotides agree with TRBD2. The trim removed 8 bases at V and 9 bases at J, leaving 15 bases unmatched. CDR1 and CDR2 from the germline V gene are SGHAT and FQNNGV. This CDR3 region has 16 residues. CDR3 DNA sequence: TGTGCCAGCGGTTTAGCGGGGGGGCCTTCGCTCTCTGAGCAGTTCTTC. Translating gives CASGLAGGPSLSEQFF.

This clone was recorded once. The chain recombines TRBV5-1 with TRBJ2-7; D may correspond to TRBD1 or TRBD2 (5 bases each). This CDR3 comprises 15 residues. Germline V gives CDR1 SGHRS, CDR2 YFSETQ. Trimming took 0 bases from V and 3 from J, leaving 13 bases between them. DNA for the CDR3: TGCGCCAGCAGCTTGGGAGCAGGGACGGTCTACGAGCAGTACTTC. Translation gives CASSLGAGTVYEQYF.